The TCR beta chain described here comes from a study of blood T cell repertoires in COVID-19. Study-wide background: Both acute and convalescent COVID-19 samples were obtained from the United States, Italy and Spain. The analysed material was cDNA or gDNA that came from T cells, B-cell-depleted T cells, or PBMCs.

Germline values: CDR1 MGHRA, CDR2 YSYEKL. Trimming took off 9 bases at V and 4 bases at J, with 18 bases between the two ends. This CDR3 spans 15 amino acids. TCRdb's table, derived via immunoSEQ multiplex PCR, lists solely in-frame clones and lacks some. The data show roughly 160,000 clones, with 70% to 90% seen just once and 7.5% to 10% held by the top ten. During active infection, Seattle patients enrolled and were then monitored through disease. The sequence was collected from a woman over 75 with COVID-19, enrolled during active disease. The genes are TRBV4-1 and TRBJ2-2; D is possibly TRBD2 (6 bases). What was sequenced was peripheral blood. The CDR3: CASGRGEAPTGELFF. DNA for the CDR3: TGCGCCAGTGGTCGAGGGGAGGCGCCCACCGGGGAGCTGTTTTTT.